This T cell receptor beta chain is drawn from a study of CD8 T cells in ankylosing spondylitis. Findings and limits, study-wide: The study identified a TCR beta motif of under ten highly homologous variants that appeared characteristic of ankylosing spondylitis blood. Disease-associated clones were CD8+ and fairly uncommon in peripheral blood. Some motif variants had been reported before (in reactive arthritis synovial fluid and blood).

This clonotype was recorded at least ten times. Its antigen is undetermined. CDR3 size: 16 residues. The junction had 8 bases not matched to a gene; V was cut back by 3 bases and J by 8 bases. CDR1 SGHDT and CDR2 YYEEEE come from the germline V gene. TCRdb passed the 5' RACE reads through MiXCR, listing each CDR3 protein once. The sample records 300,000 to 400,000 distinct CDR3 sequences, more than 9% being singletons. The V gene is TRBV5-6, the J gene TRBJ2-1; 13 bases line up with TRBD2. Sequenced: blood, either unsorted or a sorted T cell fraction (not recorded which). The receptor was isolated from a female donor with ankylosing spondylitis or in good health (not recorded which). Here the CDR3 DNA reads TGTGCCAGCAGCTCCCGGACTAGCGGGAGTAGAGATGAGCAGTTCTTC. It encodes CASSSRTSGSRDEQFF.